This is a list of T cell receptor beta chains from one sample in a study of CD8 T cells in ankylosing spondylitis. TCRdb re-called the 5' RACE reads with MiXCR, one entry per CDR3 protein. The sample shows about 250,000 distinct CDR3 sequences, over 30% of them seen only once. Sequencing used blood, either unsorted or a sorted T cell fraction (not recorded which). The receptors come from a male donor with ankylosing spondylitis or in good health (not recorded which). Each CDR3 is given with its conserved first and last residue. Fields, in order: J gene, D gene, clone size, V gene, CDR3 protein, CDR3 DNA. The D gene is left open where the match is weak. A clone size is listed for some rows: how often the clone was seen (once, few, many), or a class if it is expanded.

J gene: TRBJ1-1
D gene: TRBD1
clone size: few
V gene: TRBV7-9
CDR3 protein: CASWDRLHLGEAFF
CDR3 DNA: TGTGCCAGCTGGGACAGGCTGCATCTTGGTGAAGCTTTCTTT

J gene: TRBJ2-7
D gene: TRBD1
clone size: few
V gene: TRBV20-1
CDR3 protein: CSAGAGTGGYEQYF
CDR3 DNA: TGCAGTGCGGGCGCCGGGACAGGGGGCTACGAGCAGTACTTC

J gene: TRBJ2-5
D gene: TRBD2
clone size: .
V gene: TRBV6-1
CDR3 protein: CASKTSGSQETQYF
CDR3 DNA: TGTGCCAGCAAGACTAGCGGGAGCCAAGAGACCCAGTACTTC

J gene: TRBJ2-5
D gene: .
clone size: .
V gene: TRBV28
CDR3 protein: CASSFYGETQYF
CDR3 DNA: TGTGCCAGCAGTTTTTATGGAGAGACCCAGTACTTC

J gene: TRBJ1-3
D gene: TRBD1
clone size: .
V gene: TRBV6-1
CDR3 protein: CASSLAQGVSGNTIYF
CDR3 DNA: TGTGCCAGCAGCCTAGCTCAGGGGGTCTCTGGAAACACCATATATTTT

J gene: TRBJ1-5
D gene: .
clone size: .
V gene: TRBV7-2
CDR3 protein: CASSFVWAYNQPQHF
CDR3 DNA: TGTGCCAGCAGCTTCGTCTGGGCTTACAATCAGCCCCAGCATTTT

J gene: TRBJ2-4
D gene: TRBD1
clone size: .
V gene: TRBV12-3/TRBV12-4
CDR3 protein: CASSWDRGSNIQYF
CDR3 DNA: TGTGCCAGCAGTTGGGACAGGGGGTCAAACATTCAGTACTTC

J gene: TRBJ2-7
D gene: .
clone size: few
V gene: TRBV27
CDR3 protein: CASRVQGSGATNYEQYF
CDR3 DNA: TGTGCCAGCAGGGTCCAAGGGTCAGGGGCGACCAATTACGAGCAGTACTTC

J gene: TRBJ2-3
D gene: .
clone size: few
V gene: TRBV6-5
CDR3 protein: CASSYSGRGTDTQYF
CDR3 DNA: TGTGCCAGCAGTTACTCGGGCAGAGGCACAGATACGCAGTATTTT

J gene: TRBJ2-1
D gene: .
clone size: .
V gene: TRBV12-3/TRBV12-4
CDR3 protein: CASSPGLLSYNEQFF
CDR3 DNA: TGTGCCAGCAGTCCAGGACTCCTCTCCTACAATGAGCAGTTCTTC

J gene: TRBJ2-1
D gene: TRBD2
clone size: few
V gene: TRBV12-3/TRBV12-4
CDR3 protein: CASSPPGLAGVFF
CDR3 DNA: TGTGCCAGCAGTCCACCCGGACTAGCGGGGGTGTTCTTC

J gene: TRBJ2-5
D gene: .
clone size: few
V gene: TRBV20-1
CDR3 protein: CSASNEKTQYF
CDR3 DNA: TGCAGTGCAAGCAACGAGAAGACCCAGTACTTC

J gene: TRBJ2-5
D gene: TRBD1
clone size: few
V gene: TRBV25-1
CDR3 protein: CASSALRDREETQYF
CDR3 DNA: TGTGCCAGCAGTGCGCTCCGGGACAGAGAAGAGACCCAGTACTTC

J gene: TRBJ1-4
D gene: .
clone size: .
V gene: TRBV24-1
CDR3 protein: CATSDNGVEKLFF
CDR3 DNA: TGTGCCACCAGTGATAATGGTGTGGAAAAACTGTTTTTT

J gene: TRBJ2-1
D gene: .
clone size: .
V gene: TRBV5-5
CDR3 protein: CASITDQPSLRNEQFF
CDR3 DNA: TGTGCCAGCATCACGGACCAGCCTTCTCTAAGAAATGAGCAGTTCTTC

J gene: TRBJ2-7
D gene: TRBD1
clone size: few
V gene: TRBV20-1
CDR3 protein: CSATRDRGYEQYF
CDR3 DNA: TGCAGTGCTACCCGGGACAGGGGCTACGAGCAGTACTTC

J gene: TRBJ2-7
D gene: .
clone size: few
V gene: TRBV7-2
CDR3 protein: CASSLLGGRGYSYEQYF
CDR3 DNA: TGTGCCAGCAGCTTATTGGGGGGGCGGGGGTACTCCTACGAGCAGTACTTC

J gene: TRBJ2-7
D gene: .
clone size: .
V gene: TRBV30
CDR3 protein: CAWSQGNTYEQYF
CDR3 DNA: TGTGCCTGGTCGCAGGGTAACACCTACGAGCAGTACTTC

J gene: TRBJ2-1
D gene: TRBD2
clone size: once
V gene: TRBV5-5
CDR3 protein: CASSPVTSGGANEQFF
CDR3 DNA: TGTGCCAGCAGCCCGGTTACTAGCGGGGGGGCCAATGAGCAGTTCTTC

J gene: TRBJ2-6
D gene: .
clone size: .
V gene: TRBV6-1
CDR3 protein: CASSTGGGANVLTF
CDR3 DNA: TGTGCCAGCAGCACAGGTGGTGGGGCCAACGTCCTGACTTTC

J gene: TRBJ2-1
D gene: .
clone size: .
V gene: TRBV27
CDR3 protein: CASSSGPQTYNEQFF
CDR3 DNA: TGTGCCAGCAGTTCGGGACCCCAAACCTACAATGAGCAGTTCTTC

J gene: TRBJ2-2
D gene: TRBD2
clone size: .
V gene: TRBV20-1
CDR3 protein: CSARDSGGLNTGELFF
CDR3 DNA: TGCAGTGCTAGAGATAGCGGGGGCCTTAACACCGGGGAGCTGTTTTTT

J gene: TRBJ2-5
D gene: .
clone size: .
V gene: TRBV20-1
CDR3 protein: CSAHESQETQYF
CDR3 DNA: TGCAGTGCCCATGAAAGCCAAGAGACCCAGTACTTC

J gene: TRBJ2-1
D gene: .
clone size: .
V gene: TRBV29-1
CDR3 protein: CSVEGGVGGGPRFDEQFF
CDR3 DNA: TGCAGCGTTGAAGGGGGTGTAGGCGGGGGCCCTCGTTTCGATGAGCAGTTCTTC

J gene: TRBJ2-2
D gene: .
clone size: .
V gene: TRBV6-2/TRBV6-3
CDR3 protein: CASSSDLATGELFF
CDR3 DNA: TGTGCCAGCAGTTCCGATCTAGCGACCGGGGAGCTGTTTTTT

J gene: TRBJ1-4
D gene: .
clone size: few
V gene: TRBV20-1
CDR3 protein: CSARDEGRKNEKLFF
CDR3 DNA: TGCAGTGCTAGAGATGAGGGACGGAAAAATGAAAAACTGTTTTTT

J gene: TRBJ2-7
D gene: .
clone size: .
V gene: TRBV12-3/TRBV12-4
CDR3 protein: CASSMETVAEQYF
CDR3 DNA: TGTGCCAGCAGTATGGAGACCGTAGCGGAGCAGTACTTC

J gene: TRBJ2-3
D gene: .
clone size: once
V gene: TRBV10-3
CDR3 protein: CASGGASTDTQYF
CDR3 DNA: TGTGCCAGCGGAGGGGCGAGCACAGATACGCAGTATTTT

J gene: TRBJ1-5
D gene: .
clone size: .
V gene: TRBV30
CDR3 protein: CAWSVGQGDQPQHF
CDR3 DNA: TGTGCCTGGAGTGTGGGGCAGGGAGATCAGCCCCAGCATTTT

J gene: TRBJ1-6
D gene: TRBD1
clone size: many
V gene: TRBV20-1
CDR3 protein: CSARLDRVSPLHF
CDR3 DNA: TGCAGTGCTAGACTGGACAGGGTTTCACCCCTCCACTTT

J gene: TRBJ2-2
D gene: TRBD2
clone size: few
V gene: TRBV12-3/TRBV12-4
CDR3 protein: CASSSGGAAGELFF
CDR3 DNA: TGTGCCAGCAGTTCGGGGGGAGCGGCCGGGGAGCTGTTTTTT

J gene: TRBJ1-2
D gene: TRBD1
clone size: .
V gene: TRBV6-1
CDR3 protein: CASSRTGANPYGYTF
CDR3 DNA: TGTGCCAGCAGTCGGACAGGGGCCAACCCCTATGGCTACACCTTC

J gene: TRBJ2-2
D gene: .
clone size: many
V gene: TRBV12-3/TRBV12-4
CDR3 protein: CASSIDRLYTGELFF
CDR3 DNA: TGTGCCAGCAGCATCGACAGGTTGTACACCGGGGAGCTGTTTTTT

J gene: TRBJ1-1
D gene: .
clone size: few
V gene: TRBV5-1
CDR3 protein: CASSLDGTEAFF
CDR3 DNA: TGCGCCAGCAGCTTGGATGGCACTGAAGCTTTCTTT

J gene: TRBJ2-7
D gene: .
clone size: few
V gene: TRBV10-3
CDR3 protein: CAISVGQNYEQYF
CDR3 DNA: TGTGCCATCAGTGTGGGGCAGAACTACGAGCAGTACTTC

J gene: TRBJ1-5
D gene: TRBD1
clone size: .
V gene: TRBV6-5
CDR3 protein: CASSYGQGALPQHF
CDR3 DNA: TGTGCCAGCAGTTACGGACAGGGGGCTTTGCCCCAGCATTTT

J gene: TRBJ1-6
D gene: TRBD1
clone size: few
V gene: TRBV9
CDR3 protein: CASSGDGQAGSPLHF
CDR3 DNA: TGTGCCAGCAGCGGGGATGGACAGGCAGGTTCACCCCTCCACTTT

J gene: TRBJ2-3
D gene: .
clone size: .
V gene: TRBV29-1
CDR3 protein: CSVEDLTGSTDTQYF
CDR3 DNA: TGCAGCGTTGAAGATCTGACGGGGAGCACAGATACGCAGTATTTT

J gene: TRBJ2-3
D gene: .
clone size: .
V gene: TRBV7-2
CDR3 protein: CASRRQASTDTQYF
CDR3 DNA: TGTGCCAGCAGAAGACAGGCCAGCACAGATACGCAGTATTTT

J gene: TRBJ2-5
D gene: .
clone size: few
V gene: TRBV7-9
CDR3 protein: CASSLRTDQETQYF
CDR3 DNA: TGTGCCAGCAGCTTAAGGACAGACCAAGAGACCCAGTACTTC

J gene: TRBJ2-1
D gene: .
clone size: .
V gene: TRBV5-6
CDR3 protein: CASSWGWGDYNEQFF
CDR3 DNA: TGTGCCAGCAGCTGGGGGTGGGGGGACTACAATGAGCAGTTCTTC

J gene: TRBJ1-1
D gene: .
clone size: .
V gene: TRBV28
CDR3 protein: CASSGGGARTEAFF
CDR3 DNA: TGTGCCAGCAGCGGAGGGGGGGCTAGGACTGAAGCTTTCTTT

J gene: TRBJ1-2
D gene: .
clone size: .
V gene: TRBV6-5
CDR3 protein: CASTRDFNGYTF
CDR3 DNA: TGTGCCAGCACTAGGGACTTTAACGGCTACACCTTC

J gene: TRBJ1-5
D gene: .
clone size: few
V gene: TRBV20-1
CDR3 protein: CSASLADQPQHF
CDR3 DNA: TGCAGTGCTAGCTTGGCAGATCAGCCCCAGCATTTT

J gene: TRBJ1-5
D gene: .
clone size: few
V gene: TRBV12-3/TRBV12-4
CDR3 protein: CASTGTSRNQPQHF
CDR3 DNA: TGTGCCAGCACAGGGACATCGCGGAATCAGCCCCAGCATTTT

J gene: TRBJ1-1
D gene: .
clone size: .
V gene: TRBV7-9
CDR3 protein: CASSLAPFRTDTEAFF
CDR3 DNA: TGTGCCAGCAGCTTAGCGCCGTTCCGGACCGACACTGAAGCTTTCTTT

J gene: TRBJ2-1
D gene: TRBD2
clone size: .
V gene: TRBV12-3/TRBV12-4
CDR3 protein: CASSFQGKGLEKFF
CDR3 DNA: TGTGCCAGCAGTTTCCAAGGAAAGGGACTAGAGAAGTTCTTC

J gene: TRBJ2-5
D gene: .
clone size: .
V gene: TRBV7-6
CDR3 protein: CASSLGQDQETQYF
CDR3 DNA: TGTGCCAGCAGCTTAGGACAGGACCAAGAGACCCAGTACTTC

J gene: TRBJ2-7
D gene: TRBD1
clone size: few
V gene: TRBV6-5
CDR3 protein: CASSYRQGYGRLHEQYF
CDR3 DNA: TGTGCCAGCAGTTACAGACAGGGATATGGGCGACTCCACGAGCAGTACTTC

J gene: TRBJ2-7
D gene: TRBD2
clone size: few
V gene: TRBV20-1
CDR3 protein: CSASSPSGLVYEQYF
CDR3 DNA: TGCAGTGCTAGTTCCCCCTCGGGACTAGTCTACGAGCAGTACTTC

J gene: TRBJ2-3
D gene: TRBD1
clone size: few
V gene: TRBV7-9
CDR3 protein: CASSSRGSSAGDTQYF
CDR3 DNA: TGTGCCAGCAGCTCCAGGGGGAGTTCGGCAGGGGATACGCAGTATTTT

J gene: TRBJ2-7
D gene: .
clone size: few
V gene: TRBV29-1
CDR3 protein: CSVRTNHYEQYF
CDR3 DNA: TGCAGCGTCCGGACAAACCACTACGAGCAGTACTTC

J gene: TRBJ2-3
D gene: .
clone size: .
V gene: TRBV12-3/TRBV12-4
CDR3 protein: CASSWSFADTQYF
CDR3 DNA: TGTGCCAGCAGTTGGAGTTTCGCAGATACGCAGTATTTT

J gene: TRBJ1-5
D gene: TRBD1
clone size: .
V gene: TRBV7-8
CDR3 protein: CASRATGIVSPQHF
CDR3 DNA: TGTGCCAGCAGGGCGACAGGGATCGTTTCGCCCCAGCATTTT

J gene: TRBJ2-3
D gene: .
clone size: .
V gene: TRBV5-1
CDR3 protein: CASSLEGVTQYF
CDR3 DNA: TGCGCCAGCAGCTTGGAAGGGGTTACGCAGTATTTT

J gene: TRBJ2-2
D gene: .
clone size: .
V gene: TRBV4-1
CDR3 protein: CASSQDFRTKNTGELFF
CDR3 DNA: TGCGCCAGCAGCCAAGATTTCCGGACGAAGAACACCGGGGAGCTGTTTTTT

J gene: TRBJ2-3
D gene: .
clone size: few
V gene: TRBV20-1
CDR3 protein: CSAHRGTDTQYF
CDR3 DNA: TGCAGTGCTCACAGGGGCACAGATACGCAGTATTTT

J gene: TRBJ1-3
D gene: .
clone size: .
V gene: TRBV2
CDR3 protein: CASSLREGNTIYF
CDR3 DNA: TGTGCCAGCAGTCTGAGGGAGGGAAACACCATATATTTT

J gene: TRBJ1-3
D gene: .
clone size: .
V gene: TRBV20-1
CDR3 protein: CSAGDDTIYF
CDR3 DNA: TGCAGTGCTGGAGACGACACCATATATTTT